This T cell receptor beta chain came from a study of blood T cell repertoires in COVID-19. Study-wide context: Both acute and convalescent COVID-19 samples were obtained from the United States, Italy and Spain. The cDNA or gDNA used as material had been derived from T cells, B-cell-depleted T cells, or PBMCs.

The germline V and J ends were trimmed by 7 bases and 2 bases, with 12 bases remaining between them. The CDR3 extends over 13 amino acids. Germline values: CDR1 LGHDT, CDR2 YNNKEL (reference sequence). As originally analysed: Quantification of nucleated cells was approximated via reference gene primer amplification. Sequenced by immunoSEQ multiplex PCR; TCRdb stores in-frame clones only, minus some. V, J and clone size were drawn from that table, and D and trimming were deduced from the DNA. Among about 56,000 clones, 75% to 90% were seen once, and the ten largest hold more than 40%. Recruited during active infection, patients (from Seattle) were subsequently followed longitudinally.

Sample: peripheral blood. The TCR comes from an older woman with COVID-19, enrolled during active disease. The rearrangement uses TRBV3-1 (or the pseudogene TRBV3-2) and TRBJ2-7; the D gene is possibly TRBD2 (5 bases). CDR3 protein: CASTGSETYEQYF. The CDR3 DNA follows: TGTGCCAGCACGGGAAGTGAGACCTACGAGCAGTACTTC.